This T cell receptor beta chain was sequenced in a study of T cells in Graves' hyperthyroidism and ophthalmopathy. Per the germline V gene, CDR1 is SNHLY and CDR2 is FYNNEI. CDR3 length equals 15 residues. The V gene end was trimmed by 2 bases and the J gene end by 2 bases; junction bases not matched to a gene: 3. This clonotype was seen a handful of times. The PBMCs studied were ones that came from 8.5 to 10 ml fresh peripheral blood. Amplified TCR beta CDR3 regions derived from RNA transcripts. The study used the HTBI primer set for a first-round RT-PCR of the TCR CDR3. TCRdb independently ran MiXCR on the multiplex PCR reads; one entry per CDR3 protein. The sample records 550,000 to 850,000 distinct CDR3 sequences, roughly 20% being singletons.

The source material was blood. This chain uses TRBV2 with TRBJ1-3, with 7 bases identical to TRBD1. This clonotype originated in a woman aged 45-59 years with Graves' hyperthyroidism that later progressed to Graves' ophthalmopathy. CDR3 in DNA: TGTGCCAGCAGTGAAAGGGGACAGCCTGGAAACACCATATATTTT. Translated: CASSERGQPGNTIYF.